This T cell receptor beta chain comes out of a study of technical replicates of blood from a few donors (dated by TCRdb to about 2017). Library generation was performed with the immunoSEQ multiplex PCR assay. TCRdb obtained this table from immuneACCESS and retained in-frame rearrangements with V and J assigned. These tables miss some clones; where compared with another copy, unresolved V genes account for less than half of the shortfall, and the remainder is unexplained. This sample lists tens of thousands of clones; over 95% were detected once. The biggest ten clones account for 0.2% to 0.25% of the sample. This clone has only one observation. Its binding antigen is unknown. Base qualities are not at hand, and no much larger clone is one base apart. Taken from cysteine to phenylalanine, the CDR3 has 13 residues. Solely the CDR3 DNA is kept, with 39 bases framed from the first base. The germline V gene yields SGHVS for CDR1 and FQNEAQ for CDR2. V loses 1 base of germline sequence and J loses 7 bases, and the interval between the two ends is 10 bases.

The chain joins TRBV7-8 to TRBJ1-2, and the D gene may be TRBD1, 5 bases matching. The receptor was isolated from a human donor in good health. The sequenced material came from T cells isolated from PBMCs. The bases read TGTGCCAGCAGCTTAGTCCAGGGCGGTGGCTACACCTTC. Translated, this is CASSLVQGGGYTF.